Listed below are T cell receptor beta chains from one sample, sequenced in a study of sequential checkpoint blockade in melanoma. Assay: immunoSEQ multiplex PCR; the TCRdb copy retains only in-frame clones and omits some. Seen here are roughly 1,200 clones, under 20% observed once, and the top ten hold 15%. The sample consisted of tumor tissue (inferred from file names), taken from a patient given nivolumab and ipilimumab in sequence. These receptors were taken from a human donor with melanoma. Both conserved end residues are part of each CDR3. A D gene is named only where the DNA matches it firmly. Not all rows give a size; the values are once, few, many and, for expanded clones, a class.

TRBJ2-3,TRBV14,NA,NA,TGTGCCAGCAGGTCTCTTGCAGATACGCAGTATTTT,CASRSLADTQYF
TRBJ2-7,TRBV19,few,NA,TGTGCCAGTAGTAATGTATTCGAGCAGTACTTC,CASSNVFEQYF
TRBJ2-7,TRBV11-3,medium-sized,TRBD1,TGTGCCAGCAGTGAGAGACAGGGGGTCCCCTACGAGCAGTACTTC,CASSERQGVPYEQYF
TRBJ1-2,TRBV12-2,medium-sized,NA,TGTGCCACCATAACGACAGGGGGCGGGGAGAATGGCTACACCTTC,CATITTGGGENGYTF
TRBJ1-5,TRBV15,NA,TRBD1,TGTGCCACCAGCAGAGACAGGGGGATAGGACAGCCCCAGCATTTT,CATSRDRGIGQPQHF
TRBJ2-3,TRBV11-3,medium-sized,NA,TGTGCCAGCAGCCTAAAGCAGGGTGGAGAGGTCGATACGCAGTATTTT,CASSLKQGGEVDTQYF
TRBJ1-1,TRBV11-3,medium-sized,NA,TGTGCCAGCAGCCCCGCGACACGCCGGGGTGAAGCTTTCTTT,CASSPATRRGEAFF
TRBJ1-4,TRBV6-8,NA,NA,TGTGCCAGCAGCCACCAAAGTAACAATGAAAAACTGTTTTTT,CASSHQSNNEKLFF
TRBJ1-4,TRBV11-3,medium-sized,NA,TGTGCCAGCAGCATAAGGGGTCTCGCAACTAATGAAAAACTGTTTTTT,CASSIRGLATNEKLFF
TRBJ2-3,TRBV5-1,NA,TRBD2,TGCGCCAGCAGCTCCGGGACTAGCTGGGTGGCAGATACGCAGTATTTT,CASSSGTSWVADTQYF
TRBJ1-6,TRBV11-3,medium-sized,NA,TGTGCCAGCAGCTTGGCCGTAGCCAATTCACCCCTCCACTTT,CASSLAVANSPLHF
TRBJ2-5,TRBV15,few,NA,TGTGCCACCAGCAGAGGATCGCTGGGGGAGACCCAGTACTTC,CATSRGSLGETQYF
TRBJ1-2,TRBV11-3,medium-sized,NA,TGTGCCAGCAGCTTGGAGGCGGGGTCCTATGGCTACACCTTC,CASSLEAGSYGYTF
TRBJ2-3,TRBV6-8,NA,NA,TGTGCCAGCAGTGACGGTGCGGATCCAGATACGCAGTATTTT,CASSDGADPDTQYF
TRBJ2-5,TRBV11-3,medium-sized,TRBD1,TGTGCCAGCAGCCCGACAGGGGGCTTAAGGGAGACCCAGTACTTC,CASSPTGGLRETQYF
TRBJ2-7,TRBV11-3,large,TRBD1,TGTGCCAGCAGCAGACCGGGACAGTCCTACGAGCAGTACTTC,CASSRPGQSYEQYF
TRBJ1-1,TRBV9,medium-sized,NA,TGTGCCAGCAGCGTAGACGGGGGGCTCGCGAACACTGAAGCTTTCTTT,CASSVDGGLANTEAFF
TRBJ1-2,TRBV6-1,medium-sized,NA,TGTGCCAGCAGTGAAGGGCCAGGGAGGAGGTATGGCTACACCTTC,CASSEGPGRRYGYTF
TRBJ2-3,TRBV6-8,few,NA,TGTGCCAGCAGTTACTCAGGGGGTTTCACAGATACGCAGTATTTT,CASSYSGGFTDTQYF
TRBJ2-7,TRBV11-3,medium-sized,TRBD1,TGTGCCAGCAGAAGAGGGACAGGGGGATCCTACGAGCAGTACTTC,CASRRGTGGSYEQYF
TRBJ2-1,TRBV11-3,medium-sized,NA,TGTGCCAGCAGCTTATTACTCCCAGCGGACAATGAGCAGTTCTTC,CASSLLLPADNEQFF
TRBJ2-3,TRBV9,few,NA,TGTGCCAGCAGCGTAGACTCCTGGGCCGGCACAGATACGCAGTATTTT,CASSVDSWAGTDTQYF
TRBJ1-1,TRBV15,NA,NA,TGTGCCACCAGCGGCGACAGGTCGATGAACACTGAAGCTTTCTTT,CATSGDRSMNTEAFF
TRBJ1-5,TRBV25-1,NA,NA,TGTGCCAGCAGTGAGAAAGGGAGCAATCAGCCCCAGCATTTT,CASSEKGSNQPQHF
TRBJ2-1,TRBV6-8,few,NA,TGTGCCAGCAGTGACGAGGGGGGTCCTTACAATGAGCAGTTCTTC,CASSDEGGPYNEQFF
TRBJ2-7,TRBV6-8,few,NA,TGTGCCAGCAGTTACTCAAGTGAAAGCTCCTACGAGCAGTACTTC,CASSYSSESSYEQYF
TRBJ1-4,TRBV9,medium-sized,NA,TGTGCCAGCAGCCCCCTGGGGACGAGGGATGAAAAACTGTTTTTT,CASSPLGTRDEKLFF
TRBJ2-3,TRBV6-8,medium-sized,TRBD2,TGTGCCAGCAGTGAGGGCGGGGGGGCAGATACGCAGTATTTT,CASSEGGGADTQYF
TRBJ2-3,TRBV11-3,medium-sized,NA,TGTGCCAGCAGCACGGCTCTCACGGGGGATACGCAGTATTTT,CASSTALTGDTQYF
TRBJ2-1,TRBV10-2,NA,TRBD2,TGCGCCAGCAGTGACCTAGCGGGGGGGCCGAATGAGCAGTTCTTC,CASSDLAGGPNEQFF
TRBJ1-6,TRBV18,NA,NA,TGTGCCAGCTCACCGGGGACATCTCTGGGTCCCAATTCACCCCTCCACTTT,CASSPGTSLGPNSPLHF
TRBJ2-2,TRBV11-3,medium-sized,NA,TGTGCCAGCAGCATCTACAATCAAGGTGACGGGGAGCTGTTTTTT,CASSIYNQGDGELFF
TRBJ1-1,TRBV14,NA,NA,TGTGCCAGCAGCCAAAGGGAGATGTCTGGGCACAGACCCACTGAAGCTTTCTTT,CASSQREMSGHRPTEAFF
TRBJ2-2,TRBV6-8,NA,NA,TGTGCCAGCAGTTACAGACCGGGGGCTGCCACCGGGGAGCTGTTTTTT,CASSYRPGAATGELFF
TRBJ2-7,TRBV28,few,NA,TGTGCCAGCAGTCCTTGGGGTGAAGCTTACGAGCAGTACTTC,CASSPWGEAYEQYF
TRBJ2-5,TRBV11-3,medium-sized,NA,TGTGCCAGCAGCCCCGACCGGATAACGGGGACCCAGTACTTC,CASSPDRITGTQYF
TRBJ2-2,TRBV9,few,TRBD1,TGTGCCAGCACCCGCCTGGACAGGGTCACCGGGGAGCTGTTTTTT,CASTRLDRVTGELFF
TRBJ2-7,TRBV25-1,NA,NA,TGTGCCAGCAGTGAGACTGGGGCAGGGAAGGATCGGCACGAGCAGTACTTC,CASSETGAGKDRHEQYF
TRBJ2-7,TRBV9,NA,NA,TGTGCCAGCAGCGTAGACCCCCAGGGCGCACGAGGGGAGCAGTACTTC,CASSVDPQGARGEQYF
TRBJ2-3,TRBV6-8,few,NA,TGTGCCAGCAGTGTAGCGGTTTCGAGCACAGATACGCAGTATTTT,CASSVAVSSTDTQYF
TRBJ1-6,TRBV9,few,NA,TGTGCCAGCAGCCTGGATTCAAATTCACCCCTCCACTTT,CASSLDSNSPLHF
TRBJ2-5,TRBV6-8,few,NA,TGTGCCACCAAAGAGGGGCAGCGGGAGACCCAGTACTTC,CATKEGQRETQYF
TRBJ1-4,TRBV6-8,few,NA,TGTGCCAGCAGTTACGGGCCCCATGAAAAACTGTTTTTT,CASSYGPHEKLFF
TRBJ2-7,TRBV6-8,NA,NA,TGTGCCAGCAGGCCGGGACAAGACTATGACGAGCAGTACTTC,CASRPGQDYDEQYF
TRBJ1-1,TRBV4-1,medium-sized,TRBD1,TGCGCCAGCAGCCAAGATCGGGTCGGGGACAGCCTTGAAGCTTTCTTT,CASSQDRVGDSLEAFF
TRBJ2-3,TRBV11-3,medium-sized,NA,TGTGCCAGCAGCCGCCGGGACGGCACAGATACGCAGTATTTT,CASSRRDGTDTQYF
TRBJ2-1,TRBV18,NA,TRBD1,TGTGCCAGCTCACCTAGGACAGGGGACAGCAATGAGCAGTTCTTC,CASSPRTGDSNEQFF
TRBJ2-1,TRBV6-8,medium-sized,TRBD2,TGTGCCAGCAGTCCTCTAGCGGGGGAAGTTAATGAGCAGTTCTTC,CASSPLAGEVNEQFF
TRBJ1-5,TRBV11-3,medium-sized,NA,TGTGCCAGCAGCTTTTCAGCGGAAGGGGTTCAGCCCCAGCATTTT,CASSFSAEGVQPQHF